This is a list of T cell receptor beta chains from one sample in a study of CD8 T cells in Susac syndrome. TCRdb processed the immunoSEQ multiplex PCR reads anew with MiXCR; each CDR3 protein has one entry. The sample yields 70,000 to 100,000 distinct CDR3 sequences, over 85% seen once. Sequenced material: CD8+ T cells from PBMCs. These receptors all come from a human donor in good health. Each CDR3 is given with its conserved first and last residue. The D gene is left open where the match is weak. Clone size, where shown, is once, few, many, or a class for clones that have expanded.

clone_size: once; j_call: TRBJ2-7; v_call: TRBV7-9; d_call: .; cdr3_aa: CASSPTGQSSYEQYF; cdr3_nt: TGTGCCAGCAGCCCCACGGGACAAAGCTCCTACGAGCAGTACTTC
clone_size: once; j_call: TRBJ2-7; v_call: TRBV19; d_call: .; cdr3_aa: CASSIVNSLYEQYF; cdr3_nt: TGTGCCAGTAGTATAGTGAACAGCCTCTACGAGCAGTACTTC
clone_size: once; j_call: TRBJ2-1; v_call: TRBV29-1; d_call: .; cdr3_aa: CSVEGENRAYNEQFF; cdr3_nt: TGCAGCGTTGAGGGCGAGAACAGGGCCTACAATGAGCAGTTCTTC
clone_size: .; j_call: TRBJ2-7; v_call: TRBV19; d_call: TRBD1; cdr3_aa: CASLGQGFEQYF; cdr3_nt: TGTGCCAGTTTAGGACAGGGCTTCGAGCAGTACTTC
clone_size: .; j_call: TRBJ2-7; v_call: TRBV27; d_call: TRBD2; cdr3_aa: CASSTGGGYEQYF; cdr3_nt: TGTGCCAGCAGTACCGGGGGGGGTTACGAGCAGTACTTC
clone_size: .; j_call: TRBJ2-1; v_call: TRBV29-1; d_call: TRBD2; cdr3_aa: CSVTFGGVYNEQFF; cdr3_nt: TGCAGCGTGACTTTTGGGGGGGTCTACAATGAGCAGTTCTTC
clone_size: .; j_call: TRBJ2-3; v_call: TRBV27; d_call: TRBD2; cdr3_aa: CASSLIAGFSTDTQYF; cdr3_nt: TGTGCCAGCAGTCTAATAGCGGGATTTAGCACAGATACGCAGTATTTT
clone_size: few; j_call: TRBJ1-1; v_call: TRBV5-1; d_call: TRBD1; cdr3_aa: CASSSTGVNTEAFF; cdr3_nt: TGCGCCAGCAGCTCAACAGGGGTGAACACTGAAGCTTTCTTT
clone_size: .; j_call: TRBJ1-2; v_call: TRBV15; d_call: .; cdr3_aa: CATSGGDGYTF; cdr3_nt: TGTGCCACCAGCGGAGGGGATGGCTACACCTTC
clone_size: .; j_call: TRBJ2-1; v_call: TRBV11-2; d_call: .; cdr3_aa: CASSDPLGGSPGEQFF; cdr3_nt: TGTGCCAGCAGCGATCCCCTAGGGGGGTCGCCGGGTGAGCAGTTCTTC
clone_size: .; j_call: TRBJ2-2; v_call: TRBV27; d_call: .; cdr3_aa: CASRRAVYGGRIAGELFF; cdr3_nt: TGTGCCAGCAGGAGAGCAGTTTATGGGGGACGGATCGCCGGGGAGCTGTTTTTT